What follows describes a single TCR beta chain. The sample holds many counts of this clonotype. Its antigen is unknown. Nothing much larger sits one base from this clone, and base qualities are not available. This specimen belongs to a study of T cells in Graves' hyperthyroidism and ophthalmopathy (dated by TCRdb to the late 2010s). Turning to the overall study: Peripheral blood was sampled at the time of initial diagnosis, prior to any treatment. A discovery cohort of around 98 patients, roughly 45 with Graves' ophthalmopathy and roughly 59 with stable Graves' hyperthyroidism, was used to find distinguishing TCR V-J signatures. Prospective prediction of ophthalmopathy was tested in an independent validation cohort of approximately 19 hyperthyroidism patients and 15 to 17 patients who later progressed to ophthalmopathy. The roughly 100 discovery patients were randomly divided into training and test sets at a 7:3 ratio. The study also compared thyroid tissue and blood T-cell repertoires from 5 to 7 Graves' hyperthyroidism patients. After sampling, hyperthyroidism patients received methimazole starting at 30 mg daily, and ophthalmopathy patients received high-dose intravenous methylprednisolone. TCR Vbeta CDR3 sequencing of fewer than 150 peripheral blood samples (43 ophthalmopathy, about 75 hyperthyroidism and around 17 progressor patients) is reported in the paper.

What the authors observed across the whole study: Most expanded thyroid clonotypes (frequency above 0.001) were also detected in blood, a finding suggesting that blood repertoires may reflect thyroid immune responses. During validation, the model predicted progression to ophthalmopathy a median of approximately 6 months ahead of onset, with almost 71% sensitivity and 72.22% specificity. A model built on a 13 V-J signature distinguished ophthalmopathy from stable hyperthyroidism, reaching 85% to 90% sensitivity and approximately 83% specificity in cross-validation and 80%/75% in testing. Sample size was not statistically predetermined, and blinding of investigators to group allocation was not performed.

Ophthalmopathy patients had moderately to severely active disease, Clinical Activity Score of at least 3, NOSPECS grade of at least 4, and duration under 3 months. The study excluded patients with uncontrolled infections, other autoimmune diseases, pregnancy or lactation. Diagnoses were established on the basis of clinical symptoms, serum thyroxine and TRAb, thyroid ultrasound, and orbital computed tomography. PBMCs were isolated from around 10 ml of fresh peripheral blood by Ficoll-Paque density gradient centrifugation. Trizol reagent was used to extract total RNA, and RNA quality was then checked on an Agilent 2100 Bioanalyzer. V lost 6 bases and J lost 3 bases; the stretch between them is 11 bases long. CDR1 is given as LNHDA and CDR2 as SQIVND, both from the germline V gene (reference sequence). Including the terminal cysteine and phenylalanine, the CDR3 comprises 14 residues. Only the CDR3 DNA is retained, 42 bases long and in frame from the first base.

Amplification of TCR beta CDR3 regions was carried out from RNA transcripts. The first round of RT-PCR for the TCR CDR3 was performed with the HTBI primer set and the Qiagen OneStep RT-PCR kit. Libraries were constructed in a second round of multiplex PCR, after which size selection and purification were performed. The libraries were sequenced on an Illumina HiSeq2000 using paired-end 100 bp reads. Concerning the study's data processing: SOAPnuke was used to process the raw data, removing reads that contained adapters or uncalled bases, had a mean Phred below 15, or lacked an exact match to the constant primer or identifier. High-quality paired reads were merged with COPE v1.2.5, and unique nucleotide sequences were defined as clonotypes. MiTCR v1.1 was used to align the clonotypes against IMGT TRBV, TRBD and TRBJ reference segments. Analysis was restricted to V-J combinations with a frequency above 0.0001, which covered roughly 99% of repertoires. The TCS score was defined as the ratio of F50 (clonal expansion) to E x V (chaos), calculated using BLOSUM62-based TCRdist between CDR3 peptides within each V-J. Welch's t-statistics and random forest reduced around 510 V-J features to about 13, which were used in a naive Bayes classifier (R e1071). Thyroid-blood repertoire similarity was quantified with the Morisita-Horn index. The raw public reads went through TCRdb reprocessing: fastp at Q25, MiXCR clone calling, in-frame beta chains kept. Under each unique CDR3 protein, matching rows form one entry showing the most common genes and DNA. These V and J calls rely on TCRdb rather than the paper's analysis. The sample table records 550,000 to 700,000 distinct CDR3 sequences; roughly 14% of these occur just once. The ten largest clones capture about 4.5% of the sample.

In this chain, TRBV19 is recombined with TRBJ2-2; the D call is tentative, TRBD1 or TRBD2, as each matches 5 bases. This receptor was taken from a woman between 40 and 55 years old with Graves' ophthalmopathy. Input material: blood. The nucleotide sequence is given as TGTGCCAGTAGACTGGGACCAGACACCGGGGAGCTGTTTTTT. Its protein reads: CASRLGPDTGELFF.